The sequence of this T cell receptor (beta chain) was determined in a study of cytomegalovirus exposure and HLA in healthy donors. A note on this clone: The antigen is not known.

Study conclusions and caveats: The authors later linked a missense DCLRE1C variant to TCR beta V- and J-gene trimming.

The PCR had 60 Vbeta and 13 Jbeta primers. Source study methods: As a later analysis found, there were 60 million to 90 million unique TCR beta chains, of which approximately 10 million were shared. TCRdb's copy holds only in-frame clones and misses some; the assay was immunoSEQ multiplex PCR. Clone size and V and J calls were adopted from that table, with D and trimming inferred from the DNA. This sample contains tens of thousands of clones. The CDR3 consists of 15 residues. The germline V gene encodes CDR1 LNHDA and CDR2 SQIVND (reference sequence). With 4 bases clipped from V and 2 bases from J, the junction kept 2 bases outside the gene matches.

This clonotype originated in a woman aged 40 to 55 in good health and CMV-seropositive. Sequenced sample: PBMCs. The genes are TRBV19 and TRBJ2-1; 10 nucleotides match TRBD2. In DNA form, the CDR3 reads TGTGCCAGTAGTACTAGCGGGGGACCCTACAATGAGCAGTTCTTC. It translates to CASSTSGGPYNEQFF.